This TCR beta chain stems from a study of blood T cell repertoires in COVID-19. Overall study context: PBMCs, B-cell-depleted T cells, or T cells provided the cDNA or gDNA that made up the material.

The assay was immunoSEQ multiplex PCR, and TCRdb's table has in-frame clones only and misses some. The sample has about 80,000 clones, roughly 88% seen once; the top ten hold approximately 6.7%. This clone was counted once. This sequence originates from a woman over 75 with acute or convalescent COVID-19. Sequencing was done on a sample of peripheral blood.

In nucleotides, the CDR3 is TGTGCCAGCAGTGATAGAAAAGAGACCCAGTACTTC. It encodes CASSDRKETQYF. The rearrangement links TRBV6-1 to TRBJ2-5; D gene ambiguous. V was cut by 3 bases and J by 3 bases, with 5 bases left in between. Germline V gives CDR1 MNHNS, CDR2 SASEGT. The CDR3 length is 12 residues.